This entry concerns a single T cell receptor (beta chain). Germline CDR1 SNHLY, CDR2 FYNNEI. Trimming cost V 7 bases and J 5 bases, with 8 bases left between them. This CDR3 comprises 11 residues. Clones were read by immunoSEQ multiplex PCR, and TCRdb kept only the in-frame ones, dropping some. The repertoire includes 75,000 to 90,000 clones, under 95% of them detected once, and approximately 0.27% sits in the top ten. The data stem from a study of technical replicates of blood from a handful of donors. The V and J genes are TRBV2 and TRBJ1-1; D remains ambiguous. The receptor was isolated from a human donor in good health. The sample was T cells isolated from PBMCs. The CDR3 loop reads CASNLGTEAFF. The CDR3 coding sequence is TGTGCCAGCAATCTAGGTACTGAAGCTTTCTTT.